The sample holds a few counts of the clone carrying this T cell receptor beta chain. Its target is not known. The study treated chemo-refractory metastatic non-small-cell lung cancer patients with focal radiation plus ipilimumab CTLA-4 blockade. The V gene's germline CDR1 is SGHRS and CDR2 YFSETQ. J lost 15 bases, V lost 0 bases, and 8 bases had no gene match. The CDR3 covers 15 residues. This entry is derived from a study of radiotherapy plus CTLA-4 blockade in lung cancer. Libraries were prepared by immunoSEQ multiplex PCR; TCRdb keeps only in-frame clonotypes and omits some of them. Of 110,000 or so clones listed, roughly 74% are singletons. Study-level points and caveats: In blood, early T cell clone dynamics reportedly predicted response best, together with interferon-beta.

This receptor was obtained from a human donor with non-small cell lung cancer who had a partial response to radiotherapy plus ipilimumab. This material consisted of peripheral blood, taken from a patient treated with radiotherapy plus ipilimumab. The J gene is TRBJ2-1, the V gene TRBV5-1, with 14 bases aligning to TRBD2. The CDR3 region has the DNA TGCGCCAGCAGCTTGGTCCCGGGACTAGCGGGAGTTTGGTTCTTC. This encodes CASSLVPGLAGVWFF.